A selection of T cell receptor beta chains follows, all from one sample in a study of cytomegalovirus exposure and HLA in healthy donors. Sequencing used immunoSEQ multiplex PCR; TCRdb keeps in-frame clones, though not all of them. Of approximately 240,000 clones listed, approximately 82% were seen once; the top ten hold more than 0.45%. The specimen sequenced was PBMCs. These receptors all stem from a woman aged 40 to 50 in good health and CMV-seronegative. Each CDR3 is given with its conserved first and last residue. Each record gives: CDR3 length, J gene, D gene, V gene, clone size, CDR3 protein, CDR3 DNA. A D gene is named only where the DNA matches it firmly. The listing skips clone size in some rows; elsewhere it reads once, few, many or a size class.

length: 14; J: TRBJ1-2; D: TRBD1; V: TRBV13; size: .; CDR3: CASRRETGDYGYTF; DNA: TGTGCCAGCCGGCGTGAGACAGGGGACTATGGCTACACCTTC
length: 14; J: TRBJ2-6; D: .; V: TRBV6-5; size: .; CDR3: CASGAQTGANVLTF; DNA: TGTGCCAGCGGGGCCCAAACTGGGGCCAACGTCCTGACTTTC
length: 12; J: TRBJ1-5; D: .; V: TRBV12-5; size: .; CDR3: CASGQGIEPQHF; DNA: TGTGCTAGTGGCCAGGGGATTGAGCCCCAGCATTTT
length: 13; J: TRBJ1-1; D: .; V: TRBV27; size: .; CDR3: CASSLGGATEAFF; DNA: TGTGCCAGCAGTTTAGGTGGGGCGACTGAAGCTTTCTTT
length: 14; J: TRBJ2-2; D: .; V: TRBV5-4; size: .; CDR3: CASSLVQGTGELFF; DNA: TGTGCCAGCAGCTTGGTGCAGGGGACCGGGGAGCTGTTTTTT
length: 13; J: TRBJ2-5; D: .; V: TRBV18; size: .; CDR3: CASSPLAQETQYF; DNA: TGTGCCAGCTCACCGTTGGCCCAAGAGACCCAGTACTTC
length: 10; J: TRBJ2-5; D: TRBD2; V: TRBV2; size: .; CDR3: CAGGGETQYF; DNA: TGTGCCGGCGGGGGGGAGACCCAGTACTTC
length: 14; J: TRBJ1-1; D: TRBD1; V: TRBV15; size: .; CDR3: CATSRRQGTSEAFF; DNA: TGTGCCACCAGCAGAAGACAGGGGACGAGTGAAGCTTTCTTT
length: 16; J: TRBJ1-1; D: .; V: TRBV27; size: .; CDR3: CASNLRAQAANTEAFF; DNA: TGTGCCAGCAATCTCCGAGCTCAGGCCGCGAACACTGAAGCTTTCTTT
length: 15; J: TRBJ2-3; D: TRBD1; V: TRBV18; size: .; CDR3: CASSYGTDRADTQYF; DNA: TGTGCCAGCTCATATGGGACAGACCGGGCAGATACGCAGTATTTT
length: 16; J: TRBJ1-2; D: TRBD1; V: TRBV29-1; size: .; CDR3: CSVAGGQDKDISGYTF; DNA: TGCAGCGTCGCAGGGGGTCAAGACAAGGATATTTCTGGCTACACCTTC
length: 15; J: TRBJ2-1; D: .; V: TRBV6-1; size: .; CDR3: CASSEATYSYNEQFF; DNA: TGTGCCAGCAGTGAAGCCACATACTCCTACAATGAGCAGTTCTTC
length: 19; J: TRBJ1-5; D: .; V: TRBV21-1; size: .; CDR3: CASSPRLLGTGLSNQPQHF; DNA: TGTGCCAGCAGCCCTCGGCTACTTGGGACAGGCCTTAGCAATCAGCCCCAGCATTTT
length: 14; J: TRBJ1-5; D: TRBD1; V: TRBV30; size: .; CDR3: CAWSAGQFNQPQHF; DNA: TGTGCCTGGAGTGCGGGACAGTTTAATCAGCCCCAGCATTTT
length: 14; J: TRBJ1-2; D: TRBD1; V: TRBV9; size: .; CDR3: CASSKPGGDYGYTF; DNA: TGTGCCAGCAGCAAACCAGGGGGCGACTATGGCTACACCTTC
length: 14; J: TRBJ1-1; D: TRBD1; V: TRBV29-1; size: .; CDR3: CSVGAGGLNTEAFF; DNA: TGCAGCGTTGGTGCAGGGGGCCTGAACACTGAAGCTTTCTTT
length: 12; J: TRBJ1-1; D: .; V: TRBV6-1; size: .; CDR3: CASSERDTRAFF; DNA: TGTGCCAGCAGTGAAAGAGATACCCGGGCTTTCTTT
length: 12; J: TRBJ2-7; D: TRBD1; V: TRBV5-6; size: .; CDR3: CASSYGTGKQYF; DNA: TGTGCCAGCAGCTATGGGACAGGGAAGCAGTACTTC
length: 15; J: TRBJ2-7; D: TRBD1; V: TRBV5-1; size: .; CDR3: CASSLATGGASEQYF; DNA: TGCGCCAGCAGCTTGGCGACAGGGGGCGCGTCGGAGCAGTACTTC
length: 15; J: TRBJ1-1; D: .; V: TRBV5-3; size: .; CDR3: CARSCVGAANTEAFF; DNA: TGTGCCAGAAGCTGTGTGGGGGCGGCGAACACTGAAGCTTTCTTT
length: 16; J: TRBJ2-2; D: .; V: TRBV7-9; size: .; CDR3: CASSLEELANTGELFF; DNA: TGTGCCAGCAGCTTAGAGGAACTAGCGAACACCGGGGAGCTGTTTTTT
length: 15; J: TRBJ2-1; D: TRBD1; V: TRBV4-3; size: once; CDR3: CASSQNRGQYNEQFF; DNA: TGCGCCAGCAGCCAAAACAGGGGACAATACAATGAGCAGTTCTTC
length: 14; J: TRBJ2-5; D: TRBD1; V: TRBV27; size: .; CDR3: CASSLSGQFGTQYF; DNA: TGTGCCAGCAGTCTCTCGGGACAGTTTGGGACCCAGTACTTC
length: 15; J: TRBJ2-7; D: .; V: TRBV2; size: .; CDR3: CASTSSGVSSYEQYF; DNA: TGTGCCAGCACCTCGTCGGGGGTCAGCTCCTACGAGCAGTACTTC
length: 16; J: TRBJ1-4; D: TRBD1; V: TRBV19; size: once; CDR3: CASSTLKGGLNEKLFF; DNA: TGTGCCAGTAGTACACTCAAAGGGGGCCTTAATGAAAAACTGTTTTTT
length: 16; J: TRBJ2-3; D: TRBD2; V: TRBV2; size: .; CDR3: CASSENIAGGTDTQYF; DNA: TGTGCCAGCAGTGAAAACATAGCGGGGGGAACAGATACGCAGTATTTT
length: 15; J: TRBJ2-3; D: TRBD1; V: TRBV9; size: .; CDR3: CASSAGTASTDTQYF; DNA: TGTGCCAGCAGCGCCGGGACAGCTAGCACAGATACGCAGTATTTT
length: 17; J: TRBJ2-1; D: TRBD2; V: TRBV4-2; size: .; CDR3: CASSQEGGGGANNEQFF; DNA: TGTGCCAGCAGCCAAGAGGGGGGCGGGGGGGCTAACAATGAGCAGTTCTTC
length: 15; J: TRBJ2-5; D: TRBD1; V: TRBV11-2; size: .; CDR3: CASSLGTGGQETQYF; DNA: TGTGCCAGCAGCTTAGGGACAGGGGGGCAAGAGACCCAGTACTTC
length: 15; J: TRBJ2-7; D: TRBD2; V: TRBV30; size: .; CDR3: CAWKVPSSGPYEQYF; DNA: TGTGCCTGGAAAGTCCCCTCTAGCGGCCCCTACGAGCAGTACTTC
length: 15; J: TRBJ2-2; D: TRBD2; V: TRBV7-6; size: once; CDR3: CASSDSGASFGELFF; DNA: TGTGCCAGCAGCGACAGCGGGGCTTCCTTCGGGGAGCTGTTTTTT
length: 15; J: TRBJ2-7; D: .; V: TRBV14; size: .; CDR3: CASSLIAGSSYEQYF; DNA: TGTGCCAGCAGCCTGATTGCGGGGAGCTCCTACGAGCAGTACTTC
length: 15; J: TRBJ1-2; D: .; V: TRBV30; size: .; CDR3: CAWRGYRAMDYGYTF; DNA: TGTGCCTGGCGCGGGTACAGGGCTATGGACTATGGCTACACCTTC
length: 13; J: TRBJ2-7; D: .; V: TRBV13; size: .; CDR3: CASTQGQGGEQYF; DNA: TGTGCCAGCACTCAGGGCCAAGGCGGAGAGCAGTACTTC
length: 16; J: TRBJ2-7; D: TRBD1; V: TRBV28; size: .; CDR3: CASIPTGDRGLGEQYF; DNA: TGTGCCAGCATCCCGACGGGGGACAGGGGGCTCGGCGAGCAGTACTTC
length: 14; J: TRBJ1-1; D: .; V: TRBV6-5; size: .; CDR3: CASSQTRTDTEAFF; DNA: TGTGCCAGCAGTCAAACTAGGACAGACACTGAAGCTTTCTTT
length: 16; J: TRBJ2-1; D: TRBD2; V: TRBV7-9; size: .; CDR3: CASSRSTGTRGYEQFF; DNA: TGTGCCAGCAGCCGCTCCACCGGGACTAGGGGTTATGAGCAGTTCTTC
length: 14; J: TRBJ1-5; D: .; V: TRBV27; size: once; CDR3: CASSASNNNQPQHF; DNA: TGTGCCAGCAGTGCATCCAACAATAACCAGCCCCAGCATTTT
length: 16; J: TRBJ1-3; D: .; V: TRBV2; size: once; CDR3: CASAAPRAGVGNTIYF; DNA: TGTGCCAGTGCTGCGCCGAGGGCAGGGGTTGGAAACACCATATATTTT
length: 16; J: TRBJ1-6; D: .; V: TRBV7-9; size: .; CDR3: CASSPKSRQLNSPLHF; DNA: TGTGCCAGCAGCCCAAAAAGCAGGCAGCTTAATTCACCCCTCCACTTT
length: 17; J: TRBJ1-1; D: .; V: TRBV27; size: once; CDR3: CASSPRRAHLGNTEAFF; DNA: TGTGCCAGCTCCCCCCGGCGGGCCCATTTGGGGAACACTGAAGCTTTCTTT
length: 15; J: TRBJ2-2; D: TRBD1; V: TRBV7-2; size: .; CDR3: CASSGQGSGTGELFF; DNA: TGTGCCAGCAGTGGACAGGGGTCGGGGACCGGGGAGCTGTTTTTT
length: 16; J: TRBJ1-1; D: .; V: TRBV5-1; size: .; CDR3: CASSLRVSSWDTEAFF; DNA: TGCGCCAGCAGCCTCAGGGTTAGTTCGTGGGACACTGAAGCTTTCTTT
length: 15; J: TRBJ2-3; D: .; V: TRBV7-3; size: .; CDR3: CASSQIAGAADTQYF; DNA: TGTGCCAGCAGCCAAATCGCGGGGGCCGCAGATACGCAGTATTTT
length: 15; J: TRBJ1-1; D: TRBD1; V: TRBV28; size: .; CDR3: CASRPNTGGHTEAFF; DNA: TGTGCCAGCAGACCCAATACAGGGGGCCACACTGAAGCTTTCTTT
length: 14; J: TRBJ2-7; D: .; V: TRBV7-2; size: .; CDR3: CASSLGQPIYEQYF; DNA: TGTGCCAGCAGCTTAGGACAGCCAATTTACGAGCAGTACTTC
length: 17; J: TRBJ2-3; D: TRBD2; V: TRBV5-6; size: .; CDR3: CASDWAGLAGATDTQYF; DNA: TGTGCCAGCGACTGGGCCGGACTAGCGGGGGCAACAGATACGCAGTATTTT
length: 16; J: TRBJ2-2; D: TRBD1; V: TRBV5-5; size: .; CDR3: CASSLETGRNTGELFF; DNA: TGTGCCAGCAGCTTGGAGACAGGGAGGAACACCGGGGAGCTGTTTTTT
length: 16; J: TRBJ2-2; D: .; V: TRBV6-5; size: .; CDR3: CASSYLVGGNTGELFF; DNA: TGTGCCAGCAGTTACTTGGTGGGGGGTAACACCGGGGAGCTGTTTTTT
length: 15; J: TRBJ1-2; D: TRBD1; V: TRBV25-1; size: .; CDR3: CASSEPGQKLGGYTF; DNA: TGTGCCAGCAGTGAACCGGGACAGAAGCTCGGAGGCTACACCTTC
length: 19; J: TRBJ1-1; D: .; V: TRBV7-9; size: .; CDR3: CASSLALRRDFHMNTEAFF; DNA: TGTGCCAGCAGCTTAGCCCTCCGCCGGGACTTCCACATGAACACTGAAGCTTTCTTT
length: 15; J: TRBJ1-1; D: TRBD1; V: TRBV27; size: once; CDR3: CASSPRPGGSTEAFF; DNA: TGTGCCAGCAGTCCCAGACCAGGGGGGTCCACTGAAGCTTTCTTT